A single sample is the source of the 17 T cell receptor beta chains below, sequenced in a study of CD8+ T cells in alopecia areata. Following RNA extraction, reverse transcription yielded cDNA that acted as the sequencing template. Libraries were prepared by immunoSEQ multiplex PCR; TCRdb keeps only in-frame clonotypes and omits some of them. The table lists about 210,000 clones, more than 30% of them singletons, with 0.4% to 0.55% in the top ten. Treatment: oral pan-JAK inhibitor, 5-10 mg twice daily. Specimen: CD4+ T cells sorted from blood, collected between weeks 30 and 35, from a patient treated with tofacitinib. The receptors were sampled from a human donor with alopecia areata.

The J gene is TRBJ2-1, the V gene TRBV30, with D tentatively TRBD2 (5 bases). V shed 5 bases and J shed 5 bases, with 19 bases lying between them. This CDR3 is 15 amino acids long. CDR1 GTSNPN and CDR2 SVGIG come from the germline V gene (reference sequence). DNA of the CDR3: TGTGCCTGGGATCGCGGAGAGGGTTATAACAATGAGCAGTTCTTC. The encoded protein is CAWDRGEGYNNEQFF.

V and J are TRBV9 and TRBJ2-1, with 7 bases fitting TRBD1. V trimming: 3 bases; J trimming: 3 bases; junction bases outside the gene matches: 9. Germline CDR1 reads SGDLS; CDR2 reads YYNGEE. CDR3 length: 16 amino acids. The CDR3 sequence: CASSGGSGTVYNEQFF. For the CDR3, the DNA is TGTGCCAGCAGCGGCGGATCCGGGACAGTCTACAATGAGCAGTTCTTC.

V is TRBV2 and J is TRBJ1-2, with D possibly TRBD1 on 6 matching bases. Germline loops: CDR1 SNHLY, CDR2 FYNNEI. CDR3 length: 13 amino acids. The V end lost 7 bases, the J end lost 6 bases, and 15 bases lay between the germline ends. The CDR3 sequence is CASITAQGNGYTF. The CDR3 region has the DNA TGTGCCAGCATTACGGCACAGGGAAATGGCTACACCTTC.

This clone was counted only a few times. The CDR3 nucleotides are TGTGCCAGCAGCTTAGTTCCCCTCGGGGTTCAAGTAGCTTTCTTT. Translation: CASSLVPLGVQVAFF. The chain combines TRBV7-9 with TRBJ1-1; no clear D gene. V lost 1 base and J lost 10, with 19 bases in between. The germline V gene has CDR1 SEHNR and CDR2 FQNEAQ (reference sequence). This CDR3 is built from 15 residues.

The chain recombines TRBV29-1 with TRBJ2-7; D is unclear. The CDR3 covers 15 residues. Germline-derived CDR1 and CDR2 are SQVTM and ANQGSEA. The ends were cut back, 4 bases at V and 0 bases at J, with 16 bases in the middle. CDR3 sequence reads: CSVAPRRLSSYEQYF. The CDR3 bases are TGCAGCGTTGCCCCGAGGCGACTCAGCTCCTACGAGCAGTACTTC.

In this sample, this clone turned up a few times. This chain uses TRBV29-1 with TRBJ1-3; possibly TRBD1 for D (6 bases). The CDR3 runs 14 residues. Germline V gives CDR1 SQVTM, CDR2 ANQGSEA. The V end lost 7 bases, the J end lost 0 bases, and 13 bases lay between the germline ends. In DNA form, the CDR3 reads TGCAGCGCACAGGGCTCCTTCTCTGGAAACACCATATATTTT. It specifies CSAQGSFSGNTIYF.

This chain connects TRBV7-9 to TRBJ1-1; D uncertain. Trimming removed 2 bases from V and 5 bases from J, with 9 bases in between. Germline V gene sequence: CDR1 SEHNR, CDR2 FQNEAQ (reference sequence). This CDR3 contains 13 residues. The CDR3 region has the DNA TGTGCCAGCAGCTTAACCCAAAGGACTGAAGCTTTCTTT. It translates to CASSLTQRTEAFF. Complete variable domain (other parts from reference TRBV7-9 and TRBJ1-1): DTGVSQNPRHKITKRGQNVTFRCDPISEHNRLYWYRQTLGQGPEFLTYFQNEAQLEKSRLLSDRFSAERPKGSFSTLEIQRTEQGDSAMYLCASSLTQRTEAFFGQGTRLTVV.

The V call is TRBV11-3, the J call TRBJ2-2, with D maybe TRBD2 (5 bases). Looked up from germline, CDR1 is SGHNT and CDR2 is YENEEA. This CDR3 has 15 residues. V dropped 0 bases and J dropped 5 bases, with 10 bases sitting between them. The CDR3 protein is CASSLDTGSTGELFF. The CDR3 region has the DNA TGTGCCAGCAGCTTAGATACGGGATCGACCGGGGAGCTGTTTTTT.

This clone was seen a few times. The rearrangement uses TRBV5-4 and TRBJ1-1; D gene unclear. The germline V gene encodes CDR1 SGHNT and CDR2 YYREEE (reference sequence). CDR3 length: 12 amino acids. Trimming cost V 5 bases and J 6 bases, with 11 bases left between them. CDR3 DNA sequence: TGTGCCAGCAGTCGCCTCTTCTCTGAAGCTTTCTTT. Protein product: CASSRLFSEAFF.

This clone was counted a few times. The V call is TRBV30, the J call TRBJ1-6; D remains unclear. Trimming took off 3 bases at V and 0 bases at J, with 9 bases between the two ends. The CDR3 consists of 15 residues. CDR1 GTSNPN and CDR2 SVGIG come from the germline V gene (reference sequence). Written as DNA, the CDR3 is TGTGCCTGGAGGGAGACAAGCTCCTATAATTCACCCCTCCACTTT. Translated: CAWRETSSYNSPLHF.

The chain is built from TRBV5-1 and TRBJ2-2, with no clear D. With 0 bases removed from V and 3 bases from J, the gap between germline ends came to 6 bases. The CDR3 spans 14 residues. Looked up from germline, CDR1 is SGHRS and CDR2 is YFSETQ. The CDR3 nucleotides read TGCGCCAGCAGCTTGGGGTTGGACACCGGGGAGCTGTTTTTT. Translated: CASSLGLDTGELFF.

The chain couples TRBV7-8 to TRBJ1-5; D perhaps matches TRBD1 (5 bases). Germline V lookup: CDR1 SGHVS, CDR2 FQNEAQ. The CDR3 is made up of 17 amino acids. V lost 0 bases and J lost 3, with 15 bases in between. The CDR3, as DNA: TGTGCCAGCAGCTTAGCCTCGGGGCTTCCCATCAATCAGCCCCAGCATTTT. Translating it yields CASSLASGLPINQPQHF.

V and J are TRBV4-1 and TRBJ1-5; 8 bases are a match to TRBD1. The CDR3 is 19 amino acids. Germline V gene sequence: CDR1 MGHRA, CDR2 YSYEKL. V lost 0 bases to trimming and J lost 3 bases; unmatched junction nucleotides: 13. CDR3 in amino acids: CASSQDTPWGQDPNQPQHF. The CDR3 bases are TGCGCCAGCAGCCAAGATACCCCTTGGGGACAGGACCCCAATCAGCCCCAGCATTTT.

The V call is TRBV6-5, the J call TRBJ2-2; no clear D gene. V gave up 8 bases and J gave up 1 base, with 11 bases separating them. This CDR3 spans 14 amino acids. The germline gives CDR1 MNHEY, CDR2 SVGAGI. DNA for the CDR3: TGTGCCAGCCAAGGCACCTTGAACACCGGGGAGCTGTTTTTT. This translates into CASQGTLNTGELFF.

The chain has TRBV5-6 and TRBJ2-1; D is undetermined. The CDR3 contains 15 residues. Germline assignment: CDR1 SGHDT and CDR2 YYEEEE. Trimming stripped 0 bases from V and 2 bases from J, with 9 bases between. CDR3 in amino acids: CASSLALETYNEQFF. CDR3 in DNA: TGTGCCAGCAGCTTGGCGCTAGAAACCTACAATGAGCAGTTCTTC.

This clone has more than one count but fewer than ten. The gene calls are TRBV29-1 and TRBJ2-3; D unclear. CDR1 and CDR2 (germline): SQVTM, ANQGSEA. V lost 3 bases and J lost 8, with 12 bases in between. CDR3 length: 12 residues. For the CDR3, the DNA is TGCAGCGTTGACGGACGGCAAGTTACGCAGTATTTT. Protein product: CSVDGRQVTQYF.

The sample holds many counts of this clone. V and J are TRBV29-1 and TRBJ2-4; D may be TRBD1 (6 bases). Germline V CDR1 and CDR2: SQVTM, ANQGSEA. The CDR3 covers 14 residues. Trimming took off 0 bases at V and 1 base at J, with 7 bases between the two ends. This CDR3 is CSVEDQGAKNIQYF. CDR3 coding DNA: TGCAGCGTTGAAGATCAGGGGGCCAAAAACATTCAGTACTTC.